The 19 T cell receptor beta chains presented below share a single source sample, sequenced in a study of somatic mutations in cytotoxic T cells in rheumatoid arthritis. Only in-frame clones appear in the TCRdb table, and some are missing; sequencing was by immunoSEQ multiplex PCR. The sample lists some 14,000 clones, about 81% occurring once. Sequenced: CD8+ T cells sorted from blood. These receptors were taken from an adult with rheumatoid arthritis.

The chain is built from TRBV4-1 and TRBJ2-5, with D unresolved. The end of the DNA is better explained by TRBJ2-7, so the J call may be wrong. CDR3 length: 11 residues. Germline V gene lookup returns CDR1 MGHRA and CDR2 YSYEKL. The CDR3 sequence is CASSRGREQYF. The CDR3 bases are TGCGCCAGCAGCCGAGGACGCGAGCAGTACTTC.

The genes are TRBV7-6 and TRBJ2-1, with D possibly matching TRBD2 (5 bases). The V end lost 6 bases, the J end lost 3 bases, and 15 bases lay between the germline ends. The germline V gene has CDR1 SGHVS and CDR2 FNYEAQ. The CDR3 has 15 amino acids. CDR3 in DNA: TGTGCCAGCAGTTCCGGGGTGCAGATCTACAATGAGCAGTTCTTC. Translated: CASSSGVQIYNEQFF.

The V call is TRBV6-4, the J call TRBJ2-2; 7 nucleotides agree with TRBD1. The CDR3 is made up of 15 amino acids. V dropped 10 bases and J dropped 2; count of bases not matched to a gene: 10. Germline values: CDR1 MRHNA, CDR2 SNTAGT. CDR3 nucleotide sequence: TGTGCCAACCACCCCGGGACAGACAACACCGGGGAGCTGTTTTTT. Protein sequence: CANHPGTDNTGELFF.

This chain joins TRBV7-8 and TRBJ2-1; 10 positions match TRBD2. V lost 5 bases to trimming and J lost 4 bases; unmatched junction nucleotides: 8. Germline values: CDR1 SGHVS, CDR2 FQNEAQ. CDR3 length: 16 residues. This CDR3 is CASSTGLAALYNEQFF. The DNA for the CDR3 is TGTGCCAGCAGCACCGGACTAGCGGCCTTGTACAATGAGCAGTTCTTC.

The chain has TRBV11-2 and TRBJ1-6, with TRBD1 matching over 7 bases. Per germline, CDR1 SGHAT and CDR2 FQNNGV. The CDR3 contains 17 residues. Trimming at V came to 5 bases and at J to 0 bases, leaving 7 bases not matched to a gene. The CDR3 DNA follows: TGTGCCAGCAGCGTCCGGGACAGTAGCTCCTATAATTCACCCCTCCACTTT. The encoded protein is CASSVRDSSSYNSPLHF.

This chain uses TRBV7-9 with TRBJ2-7; D may be TRBD1 (6 bases). Trimming cost V 10 bases and J 2 bases, with 15 bases left between them. This CDR3 has 13 amino acids. The germline gives CDR1 SEHNR, CDR2 FQNEAQ (reference sequence). The CDR3 is CAIEHRETYEQYF. The CDR3 DNA reads TGTGCCATCGAACACAGGGAAACCTACGAGCAGTACTTC.

V usage is TRBV10-3 and J usage is TRBJ2-3; tentatively, D is TRBD2 (5 bases). This CDR3 region has 17 residues. V gave up 0 bases and J gave up 2 bases, with 15 bases separating them. Per the germline V gene, CDR1 is ENHRY and CDR2 is SYGVKD. The CDR3 loop reads CAISESLPRRNTDTQYF. CDR3 sequence (DNA): TGTGCCATCAGTGAGTCGCTTCCGCGGAGGAACACAGATACGCAGTATTTT.

This chain uses TRBV30 with TRBJ1-5; D may be TRBD1 (6 bases). Trimming shortened V by 3 bases and J by 2 bases, and 14 bases separated the two germline ends. There are 15 residues in the CDR3. Looked up from germline, CDR1 is GTSNPN and CDR2 is SVGIG (reference sequence). CDR3 DNA sequence: TGTGCCTGGAGCCAGGAACAGGGTGGCAATCAGCCCCAGCATTTT. Amino acids: CAWSQEQGGNQPQHF.

This clone is a singleton in its sample. The J gene is TRBJ2-5, the V gene TRBV21-1; TRBD2, the D gene given by the table, was not confirmed from the DNA. TRBV21-1 is annotated as a pseudogene. This CDR3 spans 20 amino acids. The DNA of the CDR3 is TGTGCCAGCAGGACTAGTGGTAGCGGGCTTCGGGGGAAAGGCGAAGAGACCCAGTACTTC. This gives the protein CASRTSGSGLRGKGEETQYF.

The rearrangement links TRBV5-4 to TRBJ2-7; 8 positions match TRBD1. V dropped 5 bases and J dropped 6; count of bases not matched to a gene: 10. CDR1 and CDR2 from the germline V gene are SGHNT and YYREEE (reference sequence). The CDR3 is 14 amino acids. The CDR3 sequence is CASSRTGRSAEQYF. CDR3 nucleotide sequence: TGTGCCAGCAGTAGGACAGGGCGGTCAGCCGAGCAGTACTTC.

The rearrangement joins TRBV5-6 to TRBJ2-5; tentatively, D is TRBD1 or TRBD2 (5 bases each). The germline V and J ends were trimmed by 0 bases and 2 bases, with 5 bases remaining between them. The germline V gene encodes CDR1 SGHDT and CDR2 YYEEEE. The CDR3 has 13 residues. The CDR3 loop reads CASSLGGQETQYF. The CDR3 coding sequence is TGTGCCAGCAGCTTGGGGGGGCAAGAGACCCAGTACTTC.

V gene TRBV27 combines with J gene TRBJ1-5, with TRBD1 matching 7 bases. Trimming took 6 bases from V and 3 from J; bases not matched to a gene: 5. The CDR3 totals 14 residues. CDR1 MNHEY and CDR2 SMNVEV come from the germline V gene (reference sequence). CDR3 in DNA: TGTGCCAGCAGCCCGGGACAGTTCAATCAGCCCCAGCATTTT. Translated: CASSPGQFNQPQHF.

The chain joins TRBV23-1 to TRBJ1-4; 9 bases map to TRBD1. TRBV23-1 is flagged as an ORF with uncertain function. J gave up 8 bases and V 2 bases, and 9 bases lay outside the gene matches. The CDR3 runs to 16 residues. The DNA for the CDR3 is TGCGCCAGCAGTCAACCCCCGGGACAGGGTAAAGAAAAACTGTTTTTT. Protein: CASSQPPGQGKEKLFF.

This clone is classed as medium-sized. This chain joins TRBV27 and TRBJ1-4, with D uncertain. Germline assignment: CDR1 MNHEY and CDR2 SMNVEV (reference sequence). The CDR3 is 17 amino acids. Trimming took 2 bases from V and 5 from J, leaving 18 bases between them. CDR3 in amino acids: CASSLEGAGAVNEKLFF. The CDR3 nucleotides are TGTGCCAGCAGTTTAGAAGGAGCAGGAGCTGTAAATGAAAAACTGTTTTTT.

The chain links TRBV5-4 to TRBJ1-5; the D is unclear. The CDR3 consists of 17 residues. CDR1 and CDR2 (germline): SGHNT, YYREEE (reference sequence). V was shortened by 4 bases and J by 0 bases, with 17 bases between the two germline ends. The CDR3 is CASSPTRPEDSNQPQHF. In DNA form, the CDR3 reads TGTGCCAGCAGCCCTACCCGTCCGGAGGATAGCAATCAGCCCCAGCATTTT.

The chain has TRBV6-1 and TRBJ2-5; maybe TRBD2 (5 bases). The J call could be wrong; TRBJ2-7 is a better fit for the DNA end. Germline CDR1 reads MNHNS; CDR2 reads SASEGT. CDR3 length: 13 amino acids. Here the CDR3 reads CASSEGRLYEQYF. CDR3 in DNA: TGTGCCAGCAGTGAAGGTCGACTATACGAGCAGTACTTC.

This chain links TRBV6-5 with TRBJ1-5; no reliable D call. The CDR3 loop spans 14 amino acids. V lost 6 bases to trimming and J lost 0 bases, with 9 bases between them. Germline values: CDR1 MNHEY, CDR2 SVGAGI. As DNA, the CDR3 is TGTGCCAGCAGCTCCGTGGCTAGCAATCAGCCCCAGCATTTT. Residues: CASSSVASNQPQHF.

This clone appeared a few times. The chain couples TRBV19 to TRBJ1-1; 9 nucleotides agree with TRBD1. V lost 1 base and J lost 1; bases outside the gene matches: 10. This CDR3 region has 18 residues. Germline-derived CDR1 and CDR2 are LNHDA and SQIVND (reference sequence). The CDR3 spells CASSIGGTGSPWNTEAFF. Here the CDR3 DNA reads TGTGCCAGTAGTATAGGAGGGACAGGGAGTCCTTGGAACACTGAAGCTTTCTTT.

J is TRBJ1-6 and V is TRBV27, with TRBD1 matching over 7 bases. This CDR3 has 15 amino acids. CDR1 and CDR2 (germline): MNHEY, SMNVEV (reference sequence). The trim removed 5 bases at V and 6 bases at J, leaving 7 bases unmatched. CDR3 loop: CASSLLTGVNSPLHF. DNA for the CDR3: TGTGCCAGCAGTCTGCTCACAGGGGTTAATTCACCCCTCCACTTT.